This record looks at one T cell receptor (beta chain) sequence and its context. Its antigen remains unidentified. The CDR3 loop spans 14 amino acids. With 0 bases removed from V and 5 bases from J, the gap between germline ends came to 11 bases. Germline-derived CDR1 and CDR2 are MGHRA and YSYEKL. One entry per CDR3 protein, called by TCRdb with MiXCR from the reads. The sample lists approximately 730,000 distinct CDR3 sequences; roughly 36% were seen once. The data belong to a study of T cell repertoires in cytomegalovirus infection. Study information: Recently described HLA-C-restricted plus well-studied HLA-B-restricted CMV epitopes were used. Public TCR beta signatures indicated both CMV infection and matching HLA type.

Study results and limitations: What dominated the ex vivo response were HLA-C-restricted CMV-specific TCR beta clonotypes.

The V gene is TRBV4-1, the J gene TRBJ2-7; D ambiguous. Sequenced here: cultured PBMCs, sampled from culture after CMV antigen stimulation. The TCR sequence derives from a human donor in good health (CMV status not recorded). Some clones in this sample may be carry-over from other donors' samples. CDR3 amino acids: CASSQEPPSDEQYF. CDR3 bases: TGCGCCAGCAGCCAAGAGCCCCCCTCGGACGAGCAGTACTTC.